The 17 T cell receptor beta chains below come from one sample, sequenced in a study of beta chain features in type 1 diabetes. Every bit of the isolated RNA underwent reverse transcription, so sequencing read expressed TCRB transcripts. TCRdb keeps only in-frame clones here, not all; method: immunoSEQ multiplex PCR. Among approximately 380,000 clones listed, less than 15% were seen once. Sequencing input: naive CD4+ T cells from blood. The receptor source for this set is a woman younger than 30 in good health.

This clone was seen a few times. The genes are TRBV7-9 and TRBJ2-7, with a weak D call TRBD2 (6 bases). The CDR3 is 13 residues long. Germline V gene lookup returns CDR1 SEHNR and CDR2 FQNEAQ (reference sequence). V was shortened by 5 bases and J by 6 bases, with 14 bases between the two germline ends. CDR3 sequence: CASSPGRDAEQYF. CDR3 DNA sequence: TGTGCCAGCAGCCCCGGGCGGGACGCCGAGCAGTACTTC.

This clone was seen a handful of times. The chain has TRBV29-1 and TRBJ2-2; 9 nucleotides align to TRBD1. The length of the CDR3 is 16 residues. J gave up 5 bases and V 2 bases, and 9 bases lay outside the gene matches. From germline, CDR1 is SQVTM and CDR2 ANQGSEA. CDR3: CSVERATGGKTGELFF. The CDR3 nucleotides read TGCAGCGTTGAAAGGGCCACAGGGGGCAAGACCGGGGAGCTGTTTTTT.

The J gene is TRBJ2-1, the V gene TRBV30; tentative D call: TRBD2 (6 bases). This CDR3 is 11 amino acids long. CDR1 and CDR2 (germline): GTSNPN, SVGIG (reference sequence). The V gene lost 4 bases and the J gene lost 8 bases, with 9 bases spanning the gap. CDR3 DNA sequence: TGTGCCTGGACGGGGGATGATGAGCAGTTCTTC. This sequence encodes CAWTGDDEQFF.

The CDR3 DNA reads TGTGCCAGCAGGCTTCCCGGGACAGGGAAAGAGACCCAGTACTTC. Residues: CASRLPGTGKETQYF. This chain links TRBV28 with TRBJ2-5, with 9 bases matching TRBD1. This CDR3 is 15 amino acids long. J lost 3 bases, V lost 6 bases, and 8 bases had no gene match. Per the germline V gene, CDR1 is MDHEN and CDR2 is SYDVKM.

This clone was detected a few times. Other nucleotide sequences in the sample specify the same CDR3. This chain joins TRBV27 and TRBJ2-3, with 13 bases that match TRBD2. J gave up 1 base and V 5 bases, and 3 bases lay outside the gene matches. This CDR3 is 16 amino acids long. Germline CDR1 is MNHEY and CDR2 is SMNVEV (reference sequence). Here the CDR3 DNA reads TGTGCCAGCAGTCTGGGACTAGCGGGGCGCACAGATACGCAGTATTTT. The encoded protein is CASSLGLAGRTDTQYF.

This chain uses TRBV30 with TRBJ1-5, with TRBD1 matching over 8 bases. CDR1 GTSNPN and CDR2 SVGIG come from the germline V gene (reference sequence). After removal of 0 bases from V and 3 bases from J, the junction contained 4 bases not matched to a gene. The CDR3 runs 15 residues. The DNA for the CDR3 is TGTGCCTGGAGTGTGGGACAGGCCTTCAATCAGCCCCAGCATTTT. This sequence encodes CAWSVGQAFNQPQHF.

This clone was detected only a few times. The V call is TRBV28, the J call TRBJ2-1; 9 bases align to TRBD2. CDR1 is MDHEN and CDR2 is SYDVKM in the germline V gene. The CDR3 sequence is 16 residues long. The trim removed 4 bases at V and 6 bases at J, leaving 10 bases unmatched. This CDR3 is CASSSLREGDSNEQFF. CDR3 coding DNA: TGTGCCAGCAGTTCCCTGCGGGAGGGGGATTCCAATGAGCAGTTCTTC.

The chain couples TRBV2 to TRBJ2-3, with 9 nucleotides matching TRBD2. The CDR3 contains 15 residues. J lost 1 base, V lost 6 bases, and 5 bases had no gene match. Germline loops: CDR1 SNHLY, CDR2 FYNNEI. In DNA, the CDR3 is TGTGCCAGCAGGGAGCGGACTAGCGGCACAGATACGCAGTATTTT. This encodes CASRERTSGTDTQYF.

V and J are TRBV7-9 and TRBJ2-1; D uncertain. This CDR3 comprises 14 residues. V shed 3 bases and J shed 10 bases, with 16 bases lying between them. Per the germline V gene, CDR1 is SEHNR and CDR2 is FQNEAQ (reference sequence). The CDR3 protein is CASSFRLDSAEQFF. The CDR3 DNA reads TGTGCCAGCAGCTTCCGCCTCGACTCGGCCGAGCAGTTCTTC.

This chain connects TRBV18 to TRBJ2-7; TRBD2 matches 10 bases. V dropped 1 base and J dropped 3; count of bases not matched to a gene: 6. Germline V gives CDR1 KGHSH, CDR2 LQKENI. This CDR3 region has 16 residues. CDR3 nucleotides: TGTGCCAGCTCACCACTATCGGCTAGCGGGAGCTACGAGCAGTACTTC. Protein sequence: CASSPLSASGSYEQYF.

This clone was counted between two and nine times. Mismatch with germline at one junction end may stem from a read error. The same CDR3 is also encoded by other DNA sequences in this sample. This chain uses TRBV18 with TRBJ2-7, with D perhaps matching TRBD1 (5 bases). CDR1 is KGHSH, CDR2 LQKENI, per germline. The length of the CDR3 is 13 residues. CDR3 DNA sequence: TGTGCCAGCTCCCCACTGGACACCTACGAGCAGTACTTC. Translated, it gives CASSPLDTYEQYF.

The chain combines TRBV29-1 with TRBJ1-2; the D is unclear. The V end lost 5 bases, the J end lost 1 base, and 5 bases lay between the germline ends. CDR1 SQVTM and CDR2 ANQGSEA come from the germline V gene. The CDR3 totals 11 residues. Here the CDR3 reads CSVQINYGYTF. The CDR3 DNA sequence: TGCAGCGTTCAGATTAACTATGGCTACACCTTC.

There are a few counts of this clone. The CDR3 sequence is CAAQGGGELFF. The CDR3 nucleotides are TGTGCCGCACAGGGGGGAGGGGAGCTGTTTTTT. V and J are TRBV28 and TRBJ2-2; 8 bases are shared with TRBD1. The CDR3 runs to 11 residues. Germline V gives CDR1 MDHEN, CDR2 SYDVKM. Trimming at V came to 11 bases and at J to 8 bases, leaving 4 bases not matched to a gene.

This chain uses TRBV10-3 with TRBJ1-1, with D uncertain. CDR1 ENHRY and CDR2 SYGVKD come from the germline V gene. The ends were cut back, 8 bases at V and 1 base at J, with 8 bases in the middle. The CDR3 is 12 amino acids. CDR3 protein: CAIGAGNTEAFF. For the CDR3, the DNA is TGTGCCATCGGAGCGGGGAACACTGAAGCTTTCTTT.

The chain joins TRBV27 to TRBJ2-3; 8 bases match TRBD1. With 5 bases clipped from V and 0 bases from J, the junction kept 10 bases outside the gene matches. Germline assignment: CDR1 MNHEY and CDR2 SMNVEV (reference sequence). The CDR3 extends over 17 amino acids. CDR3 amino acids: CASSPPSDRGSTDTQYF. CDR3 nucleotide sequence: TGTGCCAGCAGTCCTCCTTCCGACAGGGGAAGCACAGATACGCAGTATTTT.

The chain combines TRBV7-2 with TRBJ2-7; a possible D gene is TRBD1 (6 bases). This CDR3 contains 17 residues. Germline V gene sequence: CDR1 SGHTA, CDR2 FQGNSA. V was cut by 1 base and J by 3 bases, with 19 bases left in between. The CDR3 DNA reads as TGTGCCAGCAGCTTAGTTGGGGGCGGTTCGGGGTTCTACGAGCAGTACTTC. Translation: CASSLVGGGSGFYEQYF.

The V gene is TRBV10-3, the J gene TRBJ2-7; D perhaps matches TRBD2 (5 bases). Germline V gene sequence: CDR1 ENHRY, CDR2 SYGVKD. With 4 bases removed from V and 6 bases from J, the gap between germline ends came to 19 bases. The CDR3 has 15 amino acids. The CDR3 loop reads CAISGVETGWGEQYF. Here the CDR3 DNA reads TGTGCCATCAGTGGGGTCGAGACGGGATGGGGCGAGCAGTACTTC.